A single sample is the source of the 20 T cell receptor beta chains below, sequenced in a study of blood T cell repertoires in COVID-19. The protocol was immunoSEQ multiplex PCR, while the TCRdb copy is restricted to in-frame clones and leaves out a portion. The sample has 95,000 to 150,000 clones, roughly four fifths seen once; the top ten hold around 10%. The sequenced sample was peripheral blood. The receptors shown here come from a human donor in a cohort sampled during active COVID-19.

The chain joins TRBV29-1 to TRBJ2-7, with 10 bases aligning to TRBD1. Trimming took 6 bases from V and 2 from J; bases not matched to a gene: 7. Germline-derived CDR1 and CDR2 are SQVTM and ANQGSEA. The CDR3 spans 14 residues. The CDR3 protein is CSVGGDRGTYEQYF. CDR3 in DNA: TGCAGCGTGGGGGGGGACAGGGGCACCTACGAGCAGTACTTC.

This clone has only one observation. The chain is built from TRBV28 and TRBJ1-1; TRBD1 agrees at 7 bases. From germline, CDR1 is MDHEN and CDR2 SYDVKM. CDR3 length: 12 residues. Trimming cost V 8 bases and J 2 bases; bases outside gene matches: 2. DNA of the CDR3: TGTGCCAGCGGGACAGTCAACACTGAAGCTTTCTTT. It is translated as CASGTVNTEAFF.

Comment on this clone: Other DNA variants within this sample encode the same CDR3. V gene TRBV27 combines with J gene TRBJ2-4; unclear D gene. V shed 4 bases and J shed 4 bases, with 11 bases lying between them. Germline CDR1 MNHEY, CDR2 SMNVEV (reference sequence). The CDR3 consists of 14 residues. This CDR3 reads CASSSPERKNIQYF. CDR3 DNA: TGTGCCAGCAGTTCACCAGAGAGGAAAAACATTCAGTACTTC.

The chain combines TRBV6-1 with TRBJ2-5, with TRBD1 identical over 10 bases. The J segment lost 4 bases and the V segment lost 1 base, leaving 3 bases of the junction unmatched. Germline assignment: CDR1 MNHNS and CDR2 SASEGT. The CDR3 is 15 residues long. The CDR3 bases are TGTGCCAGCAGTGAAGGGACAGGGGGGAGAGAGACCCAGTACTTC. The encoded protein is CASSEGTGGRETQYF.

Of note for this clone: Other DNA sequences within the sample encode an identical CDR3. The gene calls are TRBV5-1 and TRBJ2-2; 9 bases align to TRBD1. CDR3 length: 16 amino acids. CDR1 and CDR2 (germline): SGHRS, YFSETQ. V shed 0 bases, J shed 2 bases, and the junction held 2 bases outside the gene matches. In nucleotides, the CDR3 is TGCGCCAGCAGCTTGGCGACAGGGGGTAACACCGGGGAGCTGTTTTTT. It translates to CASSLATGGNTGELFF.

A single count supports this clone. The rearrangement links TRBV2 to TRBJ1-1; 9 positions agree with TRBD1. V shed 5 bases, J shed 4 bases, and the junction held 5 bases outside the gene matches. Looked up from germline, CDR1 is SNHLY and CDR2 is FYNNEI. The CDR3 spans 14 residues. The DNA for the CDR3 is TGTGCCAGCAGTAGGACAGGGGTAGGCACTGAAGCTTTCTTT. Translation: CASSRTGVGTEAFF.

The V and J genes are TRBV6-5 and TRBJ2-1; the D gene is possibly TRBD2 (7 bases). The V gene lost 0 bases and the J gene lost 4 bases, with 13 bases spanning the gap. This CDR3 has 16 residues. Germline CDR1 is MNHEY and CDR2 is SVGAGI. CDR3 in DNA: TGTGCCAGCAGTTACTCGGCGGGGGCGCGGTACAATGAGCAGTTCTTC. Its translation is CASSYSAGARYNEQFF.

The chain uses TRBV7-9 and TRBJ2-5; 8 nucleotides agree with TRBD2. The CDR3 is made up of 16 amino acids. Germline CDR1 reads SEHNR; CDR2 reads FQNEAQ (reference sequence). V dropped 5 bases and J dropped 1; count of bases not matched to a gene: 9. The CDR3, as DNA: TGTGCCAGCAGCCCCCCGCGGGGGGTAGGCCAAGAGACCCAGTACTTC. This encodes CASSPPRGVGQETQYF.

The table lists this clone with a few counts. CDR3 amino acids: CASRPDNANTGELFF. For the CDR3, the DNA is TGTGCCAGTAGACCGGACAACGCGAACACCGGGGAGCTGTTTTTT. This rearrangement joins TRBV19 to TRBJ2-2; weak D call: TRBD1 (5 bases). The CDR3 extends over 15 amino acids. CDR1 is LNHDA, CDR2 SQIVND, per germline (reference sequence). With 6 bases removed from V and 0 bases from J, the gap between germline ends came to 11 bases.

J is TRBJ1-2 and V is TRBV5-8; 8 bases line up with TRBD1. J lost 4 bases, V lost 4 bases, and 15 bases had no gene match. Germline V gene data show CDR1 as SGHTS and CDR2 as YDEGEE. The CDR3 sequence is 17 residues long. CDR3 loop: CASSPPGTGPFGYGYTF. CDR3 nucleotide sequence: TGTGCCAGCAGCCCACCGGGGACAGGCCCTTTTGGCTATGGCTACACCTTC. The full variable domain, in which reference TRBV5-8 and TRBJ1-2 provide the parts outside the CDR3, is EAGVTQSPTHLIKTRGQQATLRCSPISGHTSVYWYQQALGLGLQFLLWYDEGEERNRGNFPPRFSGRQFPNYSSELNVNALELEDSALYLCASSPPGTGPFGYGYTFGSGTRLTVV.

The V and J genes are TRBV9 and TRBJ2-3; 12 nucleotides align to TRBD2. V lost 4 bases and J lost 4; bases outside the gene matches: 7. The germline gives CDR1 SGDLS, CDR2 YYNGEE. CDR3 length equals 16 residues. Here the CDR3 DNA reads TGTGCCAGCAGCCAAACCCCTAGCGGGGGGGCAGATACGCAGTATTTT. Its translation is CASSQTPSGGADTQYF.

The CDR3 loop reads CATSRGQEYGYTF. The CDR3 DNA sequence: TGTGCCACCAGCAGAGGACAGGAGTATGGCTACACCTTC. The chain uses TRBV15 and TRBJ1-2; TRBD1 is a possible D gene (6 bases). Germline CDR1 is LNHNV and CDR2 is YYDKDF (reference sequence). The CDR3 runs to 13 residues. V dropped 1 base and J dropped 5 bases, with 8 bases sitting between them.

The CDR3 region has the DNA TGTGCCAGCTCACCGGGACTAGCGGAGTCGGAGCAGTACTTC. It is translated as CASSPGLAESEQYF. The chain employs TRBV18 and TRBJ2-7, with 11 bases matching TRBD2. The junction had 5 bases not matched to a gene; V was cut back by 3 bases and J by 7 bases. The CDR3 length is 14 residues. Germline V gives CDR1 KGHSH, CDR2 LQKENI.

The rearrangement uses TRBV10-3 and TRBJ1-3; D remains ambiguous. The ends were cut back, 3 bases at V and 4 bases at J, with 19 bases in the middle. This CDR3 is 17 amino acids long. Germline CDR1 reads ENHRY; CDR2 reads SYGVKD. This chain's CDR3 is CAISDPGWATYGNTIYF. CDR3 sequence (DNA): TGTGCCATCAGTGATCCGGGGTGGGCGACCTACGGAAACACCATATATTTT.

This clone showed up just a few times. The chain recombines TRBV2 with TRBJ2-7, with 12 bases fitting TRBD2. This CDR3 is 16 amino acids long. Germline CDR1 and CDR2: SNHLY and FYNNEI. Losses at the gene ends were 5 bases for V and 7 bases for J; bases not matched to a gene: 12. DNA for the CDR3: TGTGCCAGCAGTCCTGTTGGACTAGCGGGGTTGGGGGAGCAGTACTTC. Its protein is CASSPVGLAGLGEQYF.

The V and J genes are TRBV2 and TRBJ2-4, with TRBD1 matching 8 bases. Germline V lookup: CDR1 SNHLY, CDR2 FYNNEI. J was trimmed by 6 bases and V by 5 bases; bases with no gene match: 15. This CDR3 contains 17 residues. The CDR3 protein is CASSQERGQGLRNIQYF. CDR3 coding DNA: TGTGCCAGCAGTCAAGAGAGAGGACAGGGTTTGAGAAACATTCAGTACTTC.

The J gene is TRBJ2-5, the V gene TRBV7-6; TRBD1 matches 8 bases. The CDR3 covers 17 residues. Germline CDR1 SGHVS, CDR2 FNYEAQ. The V gene end was trimmed by 1 base and the J gene end by 5 bases; junction bases not matched to a gene: 12. CDR3 nucleotide sequence: TGTGCCAGCAGCTTAGTTCCTGCAGGGGGCATGTCTGAGACCCAGTACTTC. This gives the protein CASSLVPAGGMSETQYF.

This clone has only one observation. The chain carries TRBV2 and TRBJ2-5, with 8 bases aligning to TRBD1. The germline CDR1 and CDR2 sequences are SNHLY and FYNNEI. The junction had 9 bases not matched to a gene; V was cut back by 6 bases and J by 6 bases. The CDR3 has 14 amino acids. The CDR3 loop reads CASSGGQGDQTQYF. The CDR3 DNA reads as TGTGCCAGCAGCGGCGGACAGGGCGACCAGACCCAGTACTTC.

This chain joins TRBV6-5 and TRBJ2-3; a weak D match, TRBD1 (5 bases). The V gene lost 2 bases and the J gene lost 3 bases, with 6 bases spanning the gap. Germline assignment: CDR1 MNHEY and CDR2 SVGAGI. The CDR3 length is 13 residues. The DNA for the CDR3 is TGTGCCAGCAGTTACCCAGGGACAGATACGCAGTATTTT. Amino acid sequence: CASSYPGTDTQYF.

The V gene is TRBV2, the J gene TRBJ1-5; weak D call: TRBD1 (5 bases). Germline V gene lookup returns CDR1 SNHLY and CDR2 FYNNEI. The CDR3 has 14 residues. The germline V and J ends were trimmed by 6 bases and 2 bases, with 11 bases remaining between them. In DNA form, the CDR3 reads TGTGCCAGCAGCAGGGAAGGGGGCAATCAGCCCCAGCATTTT. It codes for CASSREGGNQPQHF. The whole variable domain, remainder taken from reference TRBV2 and TRBJ1-5, is EPEVTQTPSHQVTQMGQEVILRCVPISNHLYFYWYRQILGQKVEFLVSFYNNEISEKSEIFDDQFSVERPDGSNFTLKIRSTKLEDSAMYFCASSREGGNQPQHFGDGTRLSIL.